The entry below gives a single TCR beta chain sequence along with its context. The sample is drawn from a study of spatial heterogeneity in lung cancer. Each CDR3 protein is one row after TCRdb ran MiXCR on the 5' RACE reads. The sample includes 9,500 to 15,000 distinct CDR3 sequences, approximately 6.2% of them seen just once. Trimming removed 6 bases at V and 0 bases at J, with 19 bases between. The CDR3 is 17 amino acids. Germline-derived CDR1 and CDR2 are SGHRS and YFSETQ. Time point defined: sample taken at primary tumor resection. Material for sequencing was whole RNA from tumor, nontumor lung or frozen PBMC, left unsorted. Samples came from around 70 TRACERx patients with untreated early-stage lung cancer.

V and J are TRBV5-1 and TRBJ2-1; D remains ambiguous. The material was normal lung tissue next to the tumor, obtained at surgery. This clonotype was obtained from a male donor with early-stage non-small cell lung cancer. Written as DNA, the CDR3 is TGCGCCAGCACCCGAGAACTGCACAGAGACTCCTACAATGAGCAGTTCTTC. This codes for CASTRELHRDSYNEQFF.